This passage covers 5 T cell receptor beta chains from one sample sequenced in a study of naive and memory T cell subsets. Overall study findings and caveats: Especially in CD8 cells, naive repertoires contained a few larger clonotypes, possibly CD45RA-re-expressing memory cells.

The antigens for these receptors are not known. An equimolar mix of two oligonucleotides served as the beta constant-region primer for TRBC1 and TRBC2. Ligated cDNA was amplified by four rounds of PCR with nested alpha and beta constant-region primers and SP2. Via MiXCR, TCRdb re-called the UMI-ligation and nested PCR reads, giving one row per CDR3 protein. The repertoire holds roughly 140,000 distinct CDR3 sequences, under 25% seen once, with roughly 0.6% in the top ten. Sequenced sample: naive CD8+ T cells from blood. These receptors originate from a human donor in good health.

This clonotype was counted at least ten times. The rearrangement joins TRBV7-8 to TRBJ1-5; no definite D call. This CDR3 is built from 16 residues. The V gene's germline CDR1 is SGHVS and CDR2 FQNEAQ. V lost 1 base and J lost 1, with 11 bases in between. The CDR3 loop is CASSLGPRGSNQPQHF. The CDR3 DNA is TGTGCCAGCAGCTTAGGGCCACGAGGGAGCAATCAGCCCCAGCATTTT.

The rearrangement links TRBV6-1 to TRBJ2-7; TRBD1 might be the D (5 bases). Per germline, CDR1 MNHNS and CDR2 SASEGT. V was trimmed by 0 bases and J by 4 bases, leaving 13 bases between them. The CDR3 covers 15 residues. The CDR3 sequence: CASSEASGMGYEQYF. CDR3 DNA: TGTGCCAGCAGTGAAGCCTCAGGGATGGGTTACGAGCAGTACTTC.

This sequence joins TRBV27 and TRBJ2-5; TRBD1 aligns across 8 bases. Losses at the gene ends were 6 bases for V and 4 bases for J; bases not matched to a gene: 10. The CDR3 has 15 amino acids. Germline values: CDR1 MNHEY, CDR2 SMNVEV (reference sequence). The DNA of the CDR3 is TGTGCCAGCAGCCTATCGACAGGGGCACGAGAGACCCAGTACTTC. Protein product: CASSLSTGARETQYF.

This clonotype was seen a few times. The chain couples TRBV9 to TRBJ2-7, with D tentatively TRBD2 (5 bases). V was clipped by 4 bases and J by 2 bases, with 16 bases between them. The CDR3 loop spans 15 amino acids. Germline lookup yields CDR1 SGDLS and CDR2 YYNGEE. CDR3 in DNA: TGTGCCAGCAGCCCAGAGTGGACGGAGGCCTACGAGCAGTACTTC. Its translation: CASSPEWTEAYEQYF.

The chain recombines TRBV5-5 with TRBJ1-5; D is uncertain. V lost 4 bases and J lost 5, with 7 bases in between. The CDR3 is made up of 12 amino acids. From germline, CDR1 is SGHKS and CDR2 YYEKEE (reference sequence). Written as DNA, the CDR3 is TGTGCCAGCAGCCCTATGGATCAGCCCCAGCATTTT. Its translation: CASSPMDQPQHF.